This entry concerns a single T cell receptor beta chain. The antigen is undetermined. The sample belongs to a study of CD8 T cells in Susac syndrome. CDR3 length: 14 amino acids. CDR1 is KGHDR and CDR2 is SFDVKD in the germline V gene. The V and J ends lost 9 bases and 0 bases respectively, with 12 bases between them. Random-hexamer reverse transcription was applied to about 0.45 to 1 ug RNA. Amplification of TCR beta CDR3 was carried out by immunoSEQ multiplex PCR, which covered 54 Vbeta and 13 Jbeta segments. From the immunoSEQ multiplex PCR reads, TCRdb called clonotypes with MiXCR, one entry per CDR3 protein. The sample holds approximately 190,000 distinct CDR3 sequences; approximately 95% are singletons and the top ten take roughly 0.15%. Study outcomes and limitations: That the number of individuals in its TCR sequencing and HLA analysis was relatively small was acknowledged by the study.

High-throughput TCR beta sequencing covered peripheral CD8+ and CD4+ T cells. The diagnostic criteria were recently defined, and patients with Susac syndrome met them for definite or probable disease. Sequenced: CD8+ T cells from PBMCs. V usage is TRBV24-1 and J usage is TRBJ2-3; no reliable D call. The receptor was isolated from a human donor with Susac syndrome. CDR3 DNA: TGTGCCACCGCCGATACCCAGAGCACAGATACGCAGTATTTT. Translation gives CATADTQSTDTQYF.